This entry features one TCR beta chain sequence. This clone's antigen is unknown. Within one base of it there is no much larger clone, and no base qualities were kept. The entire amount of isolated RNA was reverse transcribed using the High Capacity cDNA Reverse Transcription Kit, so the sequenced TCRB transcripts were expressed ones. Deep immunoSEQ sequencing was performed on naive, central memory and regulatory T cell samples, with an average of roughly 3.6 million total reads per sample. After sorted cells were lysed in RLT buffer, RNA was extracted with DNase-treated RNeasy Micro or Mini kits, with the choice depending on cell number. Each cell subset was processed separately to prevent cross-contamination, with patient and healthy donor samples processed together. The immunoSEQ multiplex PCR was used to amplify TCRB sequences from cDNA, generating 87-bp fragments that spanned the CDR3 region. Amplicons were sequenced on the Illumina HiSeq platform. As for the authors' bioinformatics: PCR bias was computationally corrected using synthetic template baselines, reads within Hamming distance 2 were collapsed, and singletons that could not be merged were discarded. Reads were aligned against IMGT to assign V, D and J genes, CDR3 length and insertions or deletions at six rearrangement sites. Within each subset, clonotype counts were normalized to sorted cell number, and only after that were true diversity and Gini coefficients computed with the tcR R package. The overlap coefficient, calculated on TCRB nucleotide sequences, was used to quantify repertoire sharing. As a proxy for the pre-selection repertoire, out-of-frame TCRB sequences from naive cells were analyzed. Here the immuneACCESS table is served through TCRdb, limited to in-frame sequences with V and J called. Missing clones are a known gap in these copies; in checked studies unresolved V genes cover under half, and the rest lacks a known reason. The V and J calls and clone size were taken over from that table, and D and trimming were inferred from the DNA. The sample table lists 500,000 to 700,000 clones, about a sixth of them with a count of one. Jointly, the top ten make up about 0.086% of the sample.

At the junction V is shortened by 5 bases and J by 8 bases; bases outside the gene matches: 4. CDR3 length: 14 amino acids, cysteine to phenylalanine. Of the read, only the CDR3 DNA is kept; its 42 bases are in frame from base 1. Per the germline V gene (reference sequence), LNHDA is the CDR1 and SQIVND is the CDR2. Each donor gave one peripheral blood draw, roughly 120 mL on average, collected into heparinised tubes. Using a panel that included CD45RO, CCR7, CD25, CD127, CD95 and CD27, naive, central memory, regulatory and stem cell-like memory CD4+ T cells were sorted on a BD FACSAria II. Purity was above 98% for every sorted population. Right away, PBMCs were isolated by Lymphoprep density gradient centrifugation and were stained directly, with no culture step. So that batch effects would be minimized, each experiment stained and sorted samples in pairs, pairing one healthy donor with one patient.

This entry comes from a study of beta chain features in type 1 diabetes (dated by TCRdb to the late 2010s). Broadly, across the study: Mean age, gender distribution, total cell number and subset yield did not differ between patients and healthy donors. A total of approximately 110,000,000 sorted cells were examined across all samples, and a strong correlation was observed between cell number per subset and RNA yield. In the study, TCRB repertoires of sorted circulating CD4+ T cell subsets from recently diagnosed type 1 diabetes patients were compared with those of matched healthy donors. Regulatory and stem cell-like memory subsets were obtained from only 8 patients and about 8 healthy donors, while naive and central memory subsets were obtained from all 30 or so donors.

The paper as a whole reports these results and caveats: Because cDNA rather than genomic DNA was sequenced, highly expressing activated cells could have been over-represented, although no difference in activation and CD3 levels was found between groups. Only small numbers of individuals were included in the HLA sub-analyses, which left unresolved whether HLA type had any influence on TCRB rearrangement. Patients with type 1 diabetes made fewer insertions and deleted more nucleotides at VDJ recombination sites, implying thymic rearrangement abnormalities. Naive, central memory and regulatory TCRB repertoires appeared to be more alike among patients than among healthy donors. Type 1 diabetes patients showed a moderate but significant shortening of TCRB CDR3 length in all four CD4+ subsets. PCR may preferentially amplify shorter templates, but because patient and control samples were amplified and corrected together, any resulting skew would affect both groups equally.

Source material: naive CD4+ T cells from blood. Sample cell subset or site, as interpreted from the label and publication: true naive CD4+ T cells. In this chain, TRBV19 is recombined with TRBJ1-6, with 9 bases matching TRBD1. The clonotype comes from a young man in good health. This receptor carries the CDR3 CASSGGTGYSPLHF. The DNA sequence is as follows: TGTGCCAGTAGTGGAGGGACAGGGTATTCACCCCTCCACTTT.